The rows below give T cell receptor beta chains drawn from one sample of a study of shared clonotypes between healthy human individuals. Profiling relied on immunoSEQ multiplex PCR, and the TCRdb table lists in-frame clones only, not all of them. Altogether about 960,000 clones are present, around 80% being singletons, with the ten largest covering about 1.5%. The sequenced sample was memory CD4+ T cells sorted from blood. These receptors all come from a man between 18 and 29 years old in good health. The CDR3 runs from the conserved cysteine through the conserved F or W. A D gene is named only where the DNA matches it firmly. Rows may omit the clone size; those that give it use once, few, many or a size class.

j_gene,abundance,v_gene,d_gene,CDR3nt,CDR3aa
TRBJ2-1,NA,TRBV11-2,NA,TGTGCCAGCAGCGCAGACTTAGGGGAGCAGTTCTTC,CASSADLGEQFF
TRBJ1-6,NA,TRBV28,NA,TGTGCCAGCAGTTTAAGGAGCGACAGGTATAATTCACCCCTCCACTTT,CASSLRSDRYNSPLHF
TRBJ2-6,NA,TRBV4-1,TRBD2,TGCGCCAGCAGCCCCATCGGACTAGCGGACAGCTCTGGGGCCAACGTCCTGACTTTC,CASSPIGLADSSGANVLTF
TRBJ2-1,NA,TRBV6-4,NA,TGTGCCAGCAGTGACCAGAGAGGGAATGAGCAGTTCTTC,CASSDQRGNEQFF
TRBJ1-2,few,TRBV19,NA,TGTGCCAGTACAGAGCAGGCAGGGAACTATGGCTACACCTTC,CASTEQAGNYGYTF
TRBJ1-6,NA,TRBV7-9,NA,TGTGCCAGCACCCCCCTCGGGGCACCCCTCCACTTT,CASTPLGAPLHF
TRBJ2-3,NA,TRBV4-2,TRBD2,TGTGCCAGCAGCCAAGAAGCGGGGAAAACAGATACGCAGTATTTT,CASSQEAGKTDTQYF
TRBJ1-6,NA,TRBV5-4,NA,TGTGCCAGCAGCTTCGGACTTGACAATTCACCCCTCCACTTT,CASSFGLDNSPLHF
TRBJ1-1,NA,TRBV14,NA,TGTGCCAGCAGCCAAGTGGTGAACACTGAAGCTTTCTTT,CASSQVVNTEAFF
TRBJ2-7,once,TRBV28,NA,TGTGCCAGCAGTTCCATAATGACAGATGCCTACGAGCAGTACTTC,CASSSIMTDAYEQYF
TRBJ1-5,NA,TRBV4-1,NA,TGCGCCAGCAGCCAAGCCCCCGTTCGTGGCAATCAGCCCCAGCATTTT,CASSQAPVRGNQPQHF
TRBJ1-6,few,TRBV30,TRBD1,TGTGCCTGGGCTGGGACAGGGGATTCACCCCTCCACTTT,CAWAGTGDSPLHF
TRBJ2-2,NA,TRBV28,NA,TGTGCCAGCAGTCCATCCATGAACACCGGGGAGCTGTTTTTT,CASSPSMNTGELFF
TRBJ1-2,NA,TRBV15,NA,TGTGCCACCAGCAGAGACAGGTACTATGACTACACCTTC,CATSRDRYYDYTF
TRBJ2-1,NA,TRBV5-1,NA,TGCGCCAGCAGCTTGGAACCCCGGCACTACAATGAGCAGTTCTTC,CASSLEPRHYNEQFF
TRBJ1-1,NA,TRBV6-6,NA,TGTGCCAGCAGTTACTCGACGGGGATGGCTTTCTTT,CASSYSTGMAFF
TRBJ1-5,NA,TRBV6-5,NA,TGTGCCAGCAGTTTTGGGTTGAATCAGCCCCAGCATTTT,CASSFGLNQPQHF
TRBJ2-3,NA,TRBV6-6,NA,TGTGCCAGCACTCCTGTAACAGCAGATACGCAGTATTTT,CASTPVTADTQYF
TRBJ2-7,NA,TRBV7-2,TRBD2,TGTGCCAGCAGCTTAGAGCCGGGAGGAACCGAGCAGTACTTC,CASSLEPGGTEQYF
TRBJ2-3,NA,TRBV30,NA,TGTGCCTGGAGTGGGCTAGCTTACACAGATACGCAGTATTTT,CAWSGLAYTDTQYF
TRBJ1-1,NA,TRBV29-1,NA,TGCAGCGTTGAAGTGGGCCAGGTGAACACTGAAGCTTTCTTT,CSVEVGQVNTEAFF
TRBJ1-1,few,TRBV30,NA,TGTGCCTGGAGTGGCTTATTCGCTGAAGCTTTCTTT,CAWSGLFAEAFF
TRBJ1-4,NA,TRBV5-4,NA,TGTGCCAGCAGCTTGGCCGGGAGCTTTAAGGGAAAACTGTTTTTT,CASSLAGSFKGKLFF
TRBJ2-1,NA,TRBV19,TRBD2,TGTGCCAGTAGTCTCGGCTCGGCGGGAGATTACAATGAGCAGTTCTTC,CASSLGSAGDYNEQFF
TRBJ2-2,NA,TRBV10-2,NA,TGCGCCAGCCGGGGGGCCTTCCCCGGGGAGCTGTTTTTT,CASRGAFPGELFF
TRBJ2-3,NA,TRBV5-1,NA,TGCGCCAGCAGCGGGGGGGACACGCGACTCATCACAGATACGCAGTATTTT,CASSGGDTRLITDTQYF
TRBJ1-3,NA,TRBV19,NA,TGTGCCACTAGTCCAACAGTCGTCTCTGGAAACACCATATATTTT,CATSPTVVSGNTIYF
TRBJ2-7,NA,TRBV29-1,TRBD1,TGCAGCGTGTCAGGGGGTTACGAGCAGTACTTC,CSVSGGYEQYF
TRBJ2-1,NA,TRBV7-6,NA,TGTGCCAGCAGCTTAGCGGGGGGATACAATGAGCAGTTCTTC,CASSLAGGYNEQFF
TRBJ2-2,NA,TRBV7-9,TRBD2,TGTGCCAGCAGCGACCTAGCGGGAGTCACCGGGGAGCTGTTTTTT,CASSDLAGVTGELFF
TRBJ1-5,NA,TRBV15,NA,TGTGCCACCAGTAACGAGGTCGAACAGCCCCAGCATTTT,CATSNEVEQPQHF
TRBJ2-1,NA,TRBV6-5,NA,TGTGCCAGCAGTCAGTCCGGACCCTCGGGAAATGAGCAGTTCTTC,CASSQSGPSGNEQFF
TRBJ1-5,NA,TRBV2,TRBD1,TGTGCCAGCAGCGGACAGGCCGATCAGCCCCAGCATTTT,CASSGQADQPQHF
TRBJ1-5,few,TRBV6-5,NA,TGTGCCAGCGGGCGTGCAGGGGACAATCAGCCCCAGCATTTT,CASGRAGDNQPQHF
TRBJ2-7,NA,TRBV4-3,NA,TGCGCCAGCAGCCAAGATGAGAACCGGGGCGAGCAGTACTTC,CASSQDENRGEQYF
TRBJ1-1,NA,TRBV7-2,NA,TGTGCCAGCAGTAATCCCGGGGACGGAGAAGCTTTCTTT,CASSNPGDGEAFF
TRBJ1-5,NA,TRBV5-6,NA,TGTGCCAGCAGCTTAAGGCAGGCGGTGGCACAGCCCCAGCATTTT,CASSLRQAVAQPQHF
TRBJ1-2,NA,TRBV19,NA,TGTGCCAGTAGCGAGACGGACTATGGCTACACCTTC,CASSETDYGYTF
TRBJ1-5,NA,TRBV28,NA,TGTGCCAGCACCTGGGACCCCAATCAGCCCCAGCATTTT,CASTWDPNQPQHF
TRBJ1-6,NA,TRBV6-1,TRBD1,TGTGCCAGCCAGGCAGGGGGCCTTAATTCACCCCTCCACTTT,CASQAGGLNSPLHF
TRBJ2-7,NA,TRBV19,NA,TGTGCCAGTAGTATGCGAGGGGAGTCCTACGAGCAGTACTTC,CASSMRGESYEQYF
TRBJ1-5,NA,TRBV19,TRBD1,TGTGCCAGTAGTGCTCGGAACAGGGGTGGCAATCAGCCCCAGCATTTT,CASSARNRGGNQPQHF
TRBJ1-6,once,TRBV7-2,TRBD1,TGTGCCAGCAGCCAAGGACAGGGGGCCCCCTATAATTCACCCCTCCACTTT,CASSQGQGAPYNSPLHF
TRBJ2-5,NA,TRBV19,NA,TGTGCCAGTAGTATAGGGGGCAACTCCCGACAAGAGACCCAGTACTTC,CASSIGGNSRQETQYF
TRBJ1-2,few,TRBV2,NA,TGTGCCAGCAGTCCTGAGATGACGATACGAAGGGTAGGCTACACCTTC,CASSPEMTIRRVGYTF
TRBJ2-7,NA,TRBV7-9,NA,TGTGCCAGCAGCTTAGTGGGGGCGAGCTACGAGCAGTACTTC,CASSLVGASYEQYF
TRBJ1-1,NA,TRBV11-2,NA,TGTGCCAGCAGCTTAACCAGGGTGGGCACTGAAGCTTTCTTT,CASSLTRVGTEAFF
TRBJ1-2,many,TRBV28,TRBD1,TGTGCCAGCAGCCCCTCCCAATTACAGGGGGCGTATGGCTACACCTTC,CASSPSQLQGAYGYTF
TRBJ2-2,NA,TRBV11-2,TRBD2,TGTGCCAGCAGTCCCAGACCCCTAGCGGGGGATCGAACCGGGGAGCTGTTTTTT,CASSPRPLAGDRTGELFF
TRBJ2-7,NA,TRBV7-9,TRBD2,TGTGCCAGCAGCGAAACGGGACTACCCTACGAGCAGTACTTC,CASSETGLPYEQYF
TRBJ2-7,NA,TRBV5-1,TRBD1,TGCGCCAGCAGCTCCGGGACAGCCCCCTACGAGCAGTACTTC,CASSSGTAPYEQYF
TRBJ1-6,NA,TRBV30,NA,TGTGCCTATACGAAATTAACTGGGTGGATATCGGATTCACCCCTCCACTTT,CAYTKLTGWISDSPLHF
TRBJ2-5,NA,TRBV2,NA,TGTGCCAGCAGTGAAGCGCTGCGAGAGACCCAGTACTTC,CASSEALRETQYF
TRBJ1-4,NA,TRBV19,NA,TGTGCCAGTAGTGAGGACAGATCTAATGAAAAACTGTTTTTT,CASSEDRSNEKLFF
TRBJ2-4,once,TRBV30,NA,TGTGCCTGGAATCAGGACTGGAGGGGAATAGCCAAAAACATTCAGTACTTC,CAWNQDWRGIAKNIQYF
TRBJ1-3,NA,TRBV9,TRBD1,TGTGCCAGCAGCGTAGCGACAGGGGCGAGCTCTGGAAACACCATATATTTT,CASSVATGASSGNTIYF